Each of the 4 T cell receptor beta chains below was sequenced from the same sample in a study of control samples from healthy donors and cancer patients. Repertoires were generated with immunoSEQ multiplex PCR, while TCRdb's copy carries only in-frame clones and drops some. The sample holds under 85,000 clones, approximately 90% seen once. The material sequenced was PBMCs. The source is a man in his 60s with colorectal cancer.

The rearrangement links TRBV4-1 to TRBJ2-7, with 7 bases aligning to TRBD2. The CDR3 is made up of 14 amino acids. The germline V gene encodes CDR1 MGHRA and CDR2 YSYEKL. The trim removed 4 bases at V and 7 bases at J, leaving 10 bases unmatched. The CDR3 here is CASSREPGLKEQYF. The CDR3 DNA reads as TGCGCCAGCAGCCGAGAACCGGGACTAAAGGAGCAGTACTTC.

The genes are TRBV5-1 and TRBJ2-5; 8 positions agree with TRBD2. The CDR3 is 14 residues long. Germline V gives CDR1 SGHRS, CDR2 YFSETQ. The V gene end was trimmed by 0 bases and the J gene end by 2 bases; junction bases not matched to a gene: 0. CDR3 sequence: CASSLASGQETQYF. DNA for the CDR3: TGCGCCAGCAGCTTGGCTAGCGGGCAAGAGACCCAGTACTTC.

This clone was counted a single time. This sequence joins TRBV4-2 and TRBJ2-2; D is perhaps TRBD1 or TRBD2 (5 bases each). Germline CDR1 and CDR2: LGHNA and YNFKEQ. Trimming pared 6 bases from V and 0 bases from J, leaving 17 bases between. The CDR3 is 17 amino acids. CDR3 sequence: CASSPFPGTTNTGELFF. The CDR3 DNA sequence: TGTGCCAGCAGTCCGTTCCCCGGGACCACGAACACCGGGGAGCTGTTTTTT.

The chain recombines TRBV30 with TRBJ1-6, with TRBD1 identical over 7 bases. From germline, CDR1 is GTSNPN and CDR2 SVGIG (reference sequence). The trim removed 3 bases at V and 6 bases at J, leaving 2 bases unmatched. The length of the CDR3 is 13 residues. CDR3: CAWSRDSNSPLHF. The CDR3 nucleotides are TGTGCCTGGAGCCGGGACAGTAATTCACCCCTCCACTTT.